The next 25 T cell receptor beta chains were all read from a single sample in a study of T cells after yellow fever vaccination. TCRdb re-derived calls from the 5' RACE reads in MiXCR, one entry per CDR3 protein. Among 450,000 to 550,000 distinct CDR3 sequences, about a fifth were seen once, and the ten largest hold roughly an eighth. The sequencing used PBMCs, collected 15 days after the yellow fever booster vaccination. The source of these receptors is a young man who received the YFV17D yellow fever vaccine.

This clonotype showed up just a few times. This chain joins TRBV7-9 and TRBJ2-1; 7 bases are shared with TRBD1. The CDR3 has 15 residues. Germline loops: CDR1 SEHNR, CDR2 FQNEAQ (reference sequence). The V gene end was trimmed by 5 bases and the J gene end by 4 bases; junction bases not matched to a gene: 8. CDR3 DNA: TGTGCCAGCAGCCAGACAGGGCCCCTATACAATGAGCAGTTCTTC. The encoded protein is CASSQTGPLYNEQFF. The entire variable domain, with the rest obtained from reference TRBV7-9 and TRBJ2-1, is as follows: DTGVSQNPRHKITKRGQNVTFRCDPISEHNRLYWYRQTLGQGPEFLTYFQNEAQLEKSRLLSDRFSAERPKGSFSTLEIQRTEQGDSAMYLCASSQTGPLYNEQFFGPGTRLTVL.

This clonotype was picked up a small number of times. The gene calls are TRBV29-1 and TRBJ2-5; TRBD2 matches 13 bases. CDR1 and CDR2 (germline): SQVTM, ANQGSEA. The CDR3 has 16 amino acids. V shed 0 bases and J 5 bases; nucleotides not matched to a gene: 6. The DNA for the CDR3 is TGCAGCGTTGAAGAAACTACTAGCGGGAGGGGGGAGACCCAGTACTTC. Amino acids: CSVEETTSGRGETQYF.

This clonotype was seen a few times. The chain recombines TRBV9 with TRBJ2-7; TRBD2 matches at 9 bases. With V trimmed by 4 bases and J by 5 bases, 10 bases remained unmatched. Looked up from germline, CDR1 is SGDLS and CDR2 is YYNGEE. CDR3 length: 15 amino acids. CDR3 sequence: CASSPIAGVAHEQYF. The DNA of the CDR3 is TGTGCCAGCAGCCCGATAGCGGGAGTGGCCCACGAGCAGTACTTC.

A few counts support this clonotype. This rearrangement joins TRBV15 to TRBJ2-7; D tentatively fits TRBD1 or TRBD2 (5 bases each). Per the germline V gene, CDR1 is LNHNV and CDR2 is YYDKDF (reference sequence). V lost 3 bases and J lost 7, with 16 bases in between. The CDR3 totals 14 residues. CDR3: CATSRERDLLEQYF. CDR3 nucleotide sequence: TGTGCCACCAGCAGGGAACGGGACCTCCTTGAGCAGTACTTC.

The gene calls are TRBV20-1 and TRBJ2-3, with TRBD1 matching 9 bases. The V and J ends lost 0 bases and 3 bases, in that order; junction bases with no gene match: 10. Germline CDR1 reads DFQATT; CDR2 reads SNEGSKA (reference sequence). This CDR3 is built from 17 residues. In nucleotides, the CDR3 is TGCAGTGCTAGAGATCTCCGAGGGACAGGGATAACAGATACGCAGTATTTT. Protein: CSARDLRGTGITDTQYF.

This clonotype has more than one count but fewer than ten. The gene calls are TRBV12-3 or TRBV12-4 and TRBJ2-1, with TRBD2 as a possible D gene (6 bases). V was pared by 6 bases and J by 8 bases, with 17 bases between. This CDR3 spans 14 amino acids. CDR3 sequence reads: CASRAGYPTDEQFF. The CDR3 DNA reads TGTGCCAGCAGAGCGGGTTACCCTACCGATGAGCAGTTCTTC.

This chain joins TRBV12-3 or TRBV12-4 and TRBJ2-3; tentative D call: TRBD2 (7 bases). Between the trimmed V and J ends, which lost 8 bases and 4 bases, there was a span of 13 bases. This CDR3 region has 13 residues. The CDR3: CASRGARADTQYF. In DNA, the CDR3 is TGTGCCAGCCGGGGGGCCCGAGCAGATACGCAGTATTTT.

This chain links TRBV6-5 with TRBJ2-6, with D possibly matching TRBD2 (5 bases). V lost 4 bases and J lost 0, with 10 bases in between. The germline V gene has CDR1 MNHEY and CDR2 SVGAGI. This CDR3 contains 16 residues. The CDR3 protein is CASSSSGNSGANVLTF. CDR3 coding DNA: TGTGCCAGCAGTTCGAGCGGTAACTCTGGGGCCAACGTCCTGACTTTC.

This clonotype has more than one count but fewer than ten. The V gene is TRBV5-1, the J gene TRBJ2-7; 10 bases fit TRBD1. J lost 5 bases, V lost 7 bases, and 3 bases had no gene match. CDR3 size: 12 residues. Germline loops: CDR1 SGHRS, CDR2 YFSETQ. In DNA, the CDR3 is TGCGCCAGCCGGGACAGGGGCGACGAGCAGTACTTC. Translating it yields CASRDRGDEQYF.

This clonotype has more than one count but fewer than ten. The chain links TRBV30 to TRBJ2-7; unclear D gene. The germline gives CDR1 GTSNPN, CDR2 SVGIG (reference sequence). V lost 4 bases and J 4 bases, leaving 8 bases between the germline ends. This CDR3 is 11 amino acids long. The CDR3 sequence is CAWTGLYEQYF. DNA for the CDR3: TGTGCCTGGACGGGCCTTTACGAGCAGTACTTC.

J is TRBJ2-2 and V is TRBV20-1, with D perhaps matching TRBD2 (6 bases). CDR3 length equals 15 residues. Trimming removed 5 bases from V and 0 bases from J, with 13 bases in between. Germline CDR1 DFQATT, CDR2 SNEGSKA (reference sequence). As DNA, the CDR3 is TGCAGTGCTCCAGGTGGCGGGGCGAACACCGGGGAGCTGTTTTTT. It specifies CSAPGGGANTGELFF.

The chain uses TRBV28 and TRBJ2-1; 9 bases are shared with TRBD2. Germline V gene data show CDR1 as MDHEN and CDR2 as SYDVKM. This CDR3 spans 15 amino acids. Trimming at V came to 3 bases and at J to 8 bases, leaving 8 bases not matched to a gene. The CDR3 sequence: CASSFVLAGRYEQFF. CDR3 in DNA: TGTGCCAGCAGTTTTGTGCTAGCGGGAAGGTATGAGCAGTTCTTC.

The chain links TRBV3-1 to TRBJ2-7; 8 nucleotides line up with TRBD2. The CDR3 consists of 14 residues. Germline-derived CDR1 and CDR2 are LGHDT and YNNKEL (reference sequence). V dropped 6 bases and J dropped 0; count of bases not matched to a gene: 4. CDR3 coding DNA: TGTGCCAGCAGACTGAGCGGGAGCTCCTACGAGCAGTACTTC. It translates to CASRLSGSSYEQYF.

A few counts support this clonotype. The rearrangement links TRBV5-4 to TRBJ2-2; 9 bases are shared with TRBD1. Looked up from germline, CDR1 is SGHNT and CDR2 is YYREEE (reference sequence). CDR3 length: 17 amino acids. Unmatched junction bases numbered 8, after V lost 0 bases and J lost 5 bases. CDR3 nucleotide sequence: TGTGCCAGCAGCTTGGGGGGACAGGGCTTAAGAACCGGGGAGCTGTTTTTT. It specifies CASSLGGQGLRTGELFF.

This clonotype has just a few counts. CDR3 sequence (DNA): TGTGCCAGCAGTCGACTCCTCCAAGAGACCCAGTACTTC. It translates to CASSRLLQETQYF. The chain is built from TRBV6-1 and TRBJ2-5; D is unresolved. The CDR3 runs to 13 residues. The V gene lost 5 bases and the J gene lost 1 base, with 8 bases spanning the gap. Germline CDR1 is MNHNS and CDR2 is SASEGT.

This rearrangement joins TRBV10-2 to TRBJ2-1; 12 bases map to TRBD2. V dropped 6 bases and J dropped 7; count of bases not matched to a gene: 7. The germline CDR1 and CDR2 sequences are WSHSY and SAAADI. CDR3 length: 15 residues. CDR3 region: CASRETSGRSNEQFF. The CDR3 DNA reads as TGCGCCAGCAGGGAAACTAGCGGGAGGTCTAATGAGCAGTTCTTC.

This clonotype was observed a handful of times. The chain uses TRBV20-1 and TRBJ2-1, with 10 bases that match TRBD1. This CDR3 has 16 amino acids. The J segment lost 9 bases and the V segment lost 0 bases, leaving 11 bases of the junction unmatched. The V gene's germline CDR1 is DFQATT and CDR2 SNEGSKA (reference sequence). Here the CDR3 reads CSARDFRDRGRFEQFF. The CDR3, as DNA: TGCAGTGCTAGAGATTTTCGTGACAGGGGGCGCTTTGAGCAGTTCTTC.

This clonotype was observed a handful of times. The gene calls are TRBV20-1 and TRBJ2-5; TRBD2 matches at 12 bases. V lost 1 base, J lost 0 bases, and 3 bases stayed unmatched. This CDR3 is 16 amino acids long. Germline CDR1 is DFQATT and CDR2 is SNEGSKA (reference sequence). This CDR3 is CSARAWTSGNQETQYF. The CDR3 DNA is TGCAGTGCTAGAGCATGGACTAGCGGGAACCAAGAGACCCAGTACTTC.

This clonotype was counted only a few times. The chain links TRBV24-1 to TRBJ2-1; 11 bases are shared with TRBD2. The junction had 4 bases not matched to a gene; V was cut back by 2 bases and J by 5 bases. The germline CDR1 and CDR2 sequences are KGHDR and SFDVKD. The CDR3 runs 16 residues. The CDR3 spells CATSDSTSGRDNEQFF. As DNA, the CDR3 is TGTGCCACCAGTGATTCTACTAGCGGGAGAGACAATGAGCAGTTCTTC.

This clonotype was observed a few times. This rearrangement joins TRBV23-1 to TRBJ2-5, with D unresolved. TRBV23-1 qualifies as an ORF whose function is uncertain. The V end was cut by 0 bases, the J end by 2 bases, with 13 bases between. The CDR3 has 16 residues. The CDR3 region has the DNA TGCGCCAGCAGTCAATCGGTGCTTGAGAAGCAAGAGACCCAGTACTTC. Its protein product is CASSQSVLEKQETQYF.

This clonotype has more than one count but fewer than ten. The V call is TRBV27, the J call TRBJ2-3; TRBD1 aligns across 7 bases. The V and J ends lost 4 bases and 2 bases, in that order; junction bases with no gene match: 12. This CDR3 is 17 amino acids long. Germline V gene sequence: CDR1 MNHEY, CDR2 SMNVEV (reference sequence). In DNA, the CDR3 is TGTGCCAGCAGTTCCAAGGTGGGACAGCAATACACAGATACGCAGTATTTT. This encodes CASSSKVGQQYTDTQYF.

This clonotype has only a few counts. The CDR3 nucleotides read TGTGCCAGCAGCTTGGGGACAGGGGCTACTGAAGCTTTCTTT. This encodes CASSLGTGATEAFF. This chain connects TRBV7-9 to TRBJ1-1, with 10 positions matching TRBD1. CDR3 length: 14 amino acids. In germline, CDR1 is SEHNR, CDR2 FQNEAQ (reference sequence). V shed 3 bases, J shed 5 bases, and the junction held 3 bases outside the gene matches.

The chain recombines TRBV5-1 with TRBJ2-7; 9 nucleotides line up with TRBD2. The CDR3 consists of 14 residues. V trimming: 3 bases; J trimming: 1 base; junction bases outside the gene matches: 2. Germline V gives CDR1 SGHRS, CDR2 YFSETQ. CDR3 DNA: TGCGCCAGCAGCTCTCTAGCGGGATCCTACGAGCAGTACTTC. It yields the protein CASSSLAGSYEQYF.

Remarks on this clonotype: A read error may explain this, as a much larger clone is one base away. V and J are TRBV9 and TRBJ2-3, with 9 bases fitting TRBD2. Germline CDR1 reads SGDLS; CDR2 reads YYNGEE. Unmatched junction bases numbered 5, after V lost 2 bases and J lost 1 base. The CDR3 covers 16 residues. The CDR3 DNA sequence: TGTGCCAGCAGCGTGGTTAGCGGGAGAGGCACAGATACGCAGTATTTT. Translating it yields CASSVVSGRGTDTQYF.

The chain is built from TRBV4-2 and TRBJ2-7, with 15 nucleotides matching TRBD2. V dropped 4 bases and J dropped 7; count of bases not matched to a gene: 5. The germline CDR1 and CDR2 sequences are LGHNA and YNFKEQ. The CDR3 runs to 15 residues. The CDR3 region is CASSRGLAGGSEQYF. The CDR3 DNA sequence: TGTGCCAGCAGCCGAGGACTAGCGGGAGGGTCTGAGCAGTACTTC.